Presented here are 26 T cell receptor beta chains from one specimen sequenced in a study of CD8+CD57+ T cells in acquired aplastic anemia (dated by TCRdb to 2017 to 2018). The patients picked for sequencing were ones in whom flow cytometry had shown an expansion of CD8+CD57+ cells. The sequencing machine was an Illumina HiSeq 2000. Profiling of TCR beta VDJ combinations and CDR3 sequences used genomic DNA as the template. TCRdb applied fastp at Q25 and MiXCR to the public reads, then kept only in-frame beta chains. Rows matching on CDR3 protein sequence are summarized as one entry with the most common DNA and genes. Across this sample there are 75,000 to 80,000 distinct CDR3 sequences, with roughly 70% seen only once. Roughly 80% of the sample goes to the ten largest clones. Sequencing input: sorted CD4+, CD8+, or CD8+CD57+ T cells (not recorded which) from PBMCs. The source of these receptors is a human donor with aplastic anemia.

The chain couples TRBV29-1 to TRBJ2-5; D not certain. CDR3 length: 12 amino acids. Germline CDR1 reads SQVTM; CDR2 reads ANQGSEA. V lost 3 bases, J lost 5 bases, and 10 bases lay in between. The CDR3 spells CSVEELAETQYF. CDR3 DNA sequence: TGCAGCGTTGAGGAACTGGCGGAGACCCAGTACTTC.

The rearrangement joins TRBV19 to TRBJ2-2; possibly TRBD1 for D (5 bases). Germline assignment: CDR1 LNHDA and CDR2 SQIVND (reference sequence). V was cut by 9 bases and J by 4 bases, with 18 bases left in between. The CDR3 loop spans 15 amino acids. The CDR3 bases are TGTGCCAGCAGTCGAGAGACCAGGGCCACCGGGGAGCTGTTTTTT. Its translation: CASSRETRATGELFF.

About this clonotype itself: One junction end disagrees with the germline gene, perhaps due to a read error. The rearrangement joins TRBV2 to TRBJ1-2; tentatively, D is TRBD1 (5 bases). From germline, CDR1 is SNHLY and CDR2 FYNNEI. This CDR3 has 13 amino acids. The CDR3 is CARREETNYGYTF. CDR3 sequence (DNA): TGTGCCCGCAGGGAGGAGACTAACTATGGCTACACCTTC.

This clonotype came up once. The rearrangement joins TRBV7-9 to TRBJ2-7; 8 bases align to TRBD2. Germline CDR1 reads SEHNR; CDR2 reads FQNEAQ (reference sequence). The CDR3 covers 15 residues. Trimming took 3 bases from V and 2 from J; bases not matched to a gene: 6. CDR3 nucleotide sequence: TGTGCCAGCAGCTTGCTCGGGGGGGCTACCTACGAGCAGTACTTC. It specifies CASSLLGGATYEQYF.

This chain uses TRBV19 with TRBJ2-3; D not resolved. V lost 4 bases, J lost 4 bases, and 6 bases lay in between. In germline, CDR1 is LNHDA, CDR2 SQIVND (reference sequence). The CDR3 has 12 amino acids. CDR3 residues: CASSRTPDTQYF. The DNA for the CDR3 is TGTGCCAGTAGTAGAACTCCAGATACGCAGTATTTT.

The V gene is TRBV20-1, the J gene TRBJ1-6; TRBD1 matches 7 bases. V lost 5 bases, J lost 12 bases, and 13 bases stayed unmatched. Germline assignment: CDR1 DFQATT and CDR2 SNEGSKA (reference sequence). The CDR3 runs to 14 residues. CDR3 sequence (DNA): TGCAGTGCTTACCTGGGACAGCCGAGTGAACCCCTCCACTTT. It is translated as CSAYLGQPSEPLHF.

This clonotype was picked up many times. The V gene is TRBV10-3, the J gene TRBJ2-3; TRBD2 aligns across 13 bases. This CDR3 region has 15 residues. V trimming: 10 bases; J trimming: 5 bases; junction bases outside the gene matches: 9. Germline-derived CDR1 and CDR2 are ENHRY and SYGVKD. The DNA of the CDR3 is TGTGCCAGCTCAGGACTAGCGGGAGATAAAGATACGCAGTATTTT. Translated: CASSGLAGDKDTQYF.

The chain couples TRBV20-1 to TRBJ1-2, with D uncertain. The V gene's germline CDR1 is DFQATT and CDR2 SNEGSKA (reference sequence). Trimming cost V 0 bases and J 8 bases, with 13 bases left between them. CDR3 length: 13 residues. CDR3 bases: TGCAGTGCTAGAGATGGGCGAGCACGGGGCTACACCTTC. The encoded protein is CSARDGRARGYTF.

This clonotype was detected only a few times. The chain is built from TRBV27 and TRBJ2-7, with 10 bases identical to TRBD2. Germline loops: CDR1 MNHEY, CDR2 SMNVEV (reference sequence). The CDR3 extends over 14 amino acids. V was pared by 6 bases and J by 6 bases, with 8 bases of the junction left unmatched. Here the CDR3 DNA reads TGTGCCAGCAGCATAAGCGGGAGGGCCGGCGAGCAGTACTTC. This encodes CASSISGRAGEQYF.

This clonotype occurred a few times. The rearrangement uses TRBV20-1 and TRBJ2-7; perhaps TRBD2 as D (6 bases). This CDR3 contains 14 residues. Deletions cut 3 bases from V and 5 bases from J, with 17 bases between. CDR1 DFQATT and CDR2 SNEGSKA come from the germline V gene (reference sequence). Written as DNA, the CDR3 is TGCAGTGCTAGTCCGGCAGGAGGGCTAAACGAGCAGTACTTC. Translated, it gives CSASPAGGLNEQYF.

This chain joins TRBV7-2 and TRBJ2-7, with D uncertain. The CDR3 contains 15 residues. The germline V and J ends were trimmed by 1 base and 4 bases, with 14 bases remaining between them. Germline lookup yields CDR1 SGHTA and CDR2 FQGNSA. CDR3 sequence (DNA): TGTGCCAGCAGCTTAGGAGGCCAGGCCCAATACGAGCAGTACTTC. Protein sequence: CASSLGGQAQYEQYF.

The chain joins TRBV4-2 to TRBJ1-2, with D unclear. Trimming left V 7 bases short and J 3 bases short, with 15 bases between. This CDR3 has 14 amino acids. From germline, CDR1 is LGHNA and CDR2 YNFKEQ. CDR3 DNA: TGTGCCAGCACCTTGGAGTCAGGTCACTATGGCTACACCTTC. Its protein is CASTLESGHYGYTF.

The chain is built from TRBV10-1 and TRBJ2-5; D ambiguous. Germline assignment: CDR1 WNHNN and CDR2 SYGVQD (reference sequence). V lost 2 bases and J 5 bases, leaving 12 bases between the germline ends. The CDR3 has 14 amino acids. As DNA, the CDR3 is TGCGCCAGCAGTGAGCTCCAGCTGGGTGAGACCCAGTACTTC. Translating it yields CASSELQLGETQYF.

This clonotype was observed once. The V gene is TRBV20-1, the J gene TRBJ2-7, with 10 bases lining up with TRBD2. This CDR3 region has 15 residues. Germline values: CDR1 DFQATT, CDR2 SNEGSKA (reference sequence). J gave up 7 bases and V 0 bases, and 9 bases lay outside the gene matches. Written as DNA, the CDR3 is TGCAGTGCTAGAGATCGGAGCGGGAGGGCCGGGGAGCAGTACTTC. Its protein product is CSARDRSGRAGEQYF.

The chain is built from TRBV7-2 and TRBJ1-5; the match to TRBD1 covers 8 bases. The CDR3 contains 15 residues. From germline, CDR1 is SGHTA and CDR2 FQGNSA. Trimming removed 5 bases from V and 6 bases from J; junction bases left unmatched: 9. The CDR3 region is CASSGFGQGGQPQHF. Here the CDR3 DNA reads TGTGCCAGCAGCGGATTCGGACAGGGAGGTCAGCCCCAGCATTTT.

The chain uses TRBV19 and TRBJ1-1; no clear D gene. V lost 5 bases and J 1 base, leaving 5 bases between the germline ends. Germline values: CDR1 LNHDA, CDR2 SQIVND (reference sequence). The CDR3 is 12 amino acids. The CDR3 DNA reads as TGTGCCAGTAGTTGGTGGAACACTGAAGCTTTCTTT. This gives the protein CASSWWNTEAFF.

In this sample, this clonotype turned up a few times. The rearrangement uses TRBV24-1 and TRBJ2-3; TRBD2 is a possible D gene (6 bases). Trimming removed 9 bases at V and 2 bases at J, with 14 bases between. Per the germline V gene, CDR1 is KGHDR and CDR2 is SFDVKD. CDR3 length: 14 residues. CDR3 amino acids: CATQSGGPTDTQYF. As DNA, the CDR3 is TGTGCCACCCAGTCCGGGGGACCCACAGATACGCAGTATTTT.

The rearrangement uses TRBV19 and TRBJ2-3; TRBD2 is a possible D gene (5 bases). Germline V gives CDR1 LNHDA, CDR2 SQIVND (reference sequence). V was trimmed by 7 bases and J by 3 bases, leaving 14 bases between them. The CDR3 spans 14 residues. CDR3 in DNA: TGTGCCAGTAACCCTGGGAGTACTACAGATACGCAGTATTTT. Amino acid sequence: CASNPGSTTDTQYF.

The chain combines TRBV7-2 with TRBJ2-7; 9 bases map to TRBD1. Germline V lookup: CDR1 SGHTA, CDR2 FQGNSA. J was trimmed by 6 bases and V by 5 bases; bases with no gene match: 5. This CDR3 is built from 13 residues. The CDR3 protein is CASSGTGSSEQYF. Here the CDR3 DNA reads TGTGCCAGCAGCGGGACAGGGTCCAGCGAGCAGTACTTC.

This clonotype was seen just once. CDR3 nucleotides: TGTGCCAGCAGCGTAGGACCTACTAACTATGGCTACACCTTC. This translates into CASSVGPTNYGYTF. The rearrangement uses TRBV9 and TRBJ1-2, with no clear D. The CDR3 loop spans 14 amino acids. Trimming took off 0 bases at V and 0 bases at J, with 6 bases between the two ends. Per germline, CDR1 SGDLS and CDR2 YYNGEE.

The chain links TRBV24-1 to TRBJ1-1; possible D gene TRBD1, 5 bases. V was shortened by 0 bases and J by 8 bases, with 6 bases between the two germline ends. The V gene's germline CDR1 is KGHDR and CDR2 SFDVKD. The CDR3 has 12 residues. DNA for the CDR3: TGTGCCACCAGTGATTTGGGGGGGGAAGCTTTCTTT. It yields the protein CATSDLGGEAFF.

The chain uses TRBV20-1 and TRBJ1-1; D uncertain. The CDR3 is made up of 13 amino acids. The germline CDR1 and CDR2 sequences are DFQATT and SNEGSKA (reference sequence). Trimming pared 5 bases from V and 0 bases from J, leaving 10 bases between. The CDR3 DNA reads TGCAGTGCTGAGCAGTTCATGAACACTGAAGCTTTCTTT. This codes for CSAEQFMNTEAFF.

CDR3 DNA: TGTGCCAGCGGACTAGCGGGAGAAAATGAGCAGTTCTTC. Translating gives CASGLAGENEQFF. The genes are TRBV10-3 and TRBJ2-1, with 13 bases matching TRBD2. The CDR3 runs to 13 residues. With 10 bases clipped from V and 7 bases from J, the junction kept 4 bases outside the gene matches. Germline CDR1 reads ENHRY; CDR2 reads SYGVKD.

The chain carries TRBV5-4 and TRBJ2-5; maybe TRBD1 (5 bases). In germline, CDR1 is SGHNT, CDR2 YYREEE (reference sequence). The ends were cut back, 4 bases at V and 3 bases at J, with 16 bases in the middle. This CDR3 contains 15 residues. The CDR3 is CASSPGRGAKETQYF. The CDR3, as DNA: TGTGCCAGCAGCCCTGGACGTGGGGCCAAAGAGACCCAGTACTTC.

The rearrangement joins TRBV6-1 to TRBJ2-7; D ambiguous. The germline V and J ends were trimmed by 8 bases and 4 bases, with 9 bases remaining between them. The CDR3 loop spans 11 amino acids. CDR1 and CDR2 (germline): MNHNS, SASEGT. CDR3 region: CASVAGYEQYF. In DNA form, the CDR3 reads TGTGCCAGCGTTGCTGGATACGAGCAGTACTTC.

The DNA for the CDR3 is TGTGCCAGCAGCTTAGCGGGCCGATGGCAGGACACTGAAGCTTTCTTT. It yields the protein CASSLAGRWQDTEAFF. The chain carries TRBV7-9 and TRBJ1-1; D is ambiguous. Trimming removed 0 bases from V and 3 bases from J, with 14 bases in between. Germline V gives CDR1 SEHNR, CDR2 FQNEAQ (reference sequence). The CDR3 spans 16 residues.